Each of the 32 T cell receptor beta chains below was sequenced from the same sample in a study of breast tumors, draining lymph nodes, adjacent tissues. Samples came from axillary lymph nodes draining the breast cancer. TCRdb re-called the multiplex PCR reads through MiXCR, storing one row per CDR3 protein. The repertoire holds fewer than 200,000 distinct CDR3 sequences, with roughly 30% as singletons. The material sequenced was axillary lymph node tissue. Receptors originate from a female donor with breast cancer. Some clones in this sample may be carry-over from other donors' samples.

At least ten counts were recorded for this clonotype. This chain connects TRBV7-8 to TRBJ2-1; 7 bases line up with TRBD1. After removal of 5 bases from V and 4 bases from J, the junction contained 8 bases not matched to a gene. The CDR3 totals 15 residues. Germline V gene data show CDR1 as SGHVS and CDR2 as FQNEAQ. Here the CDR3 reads CASSPTGPQYNEQFF. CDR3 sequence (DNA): TGTGCCAGCAGCCCGACAGGGCCCCAATACAATGAGCAGTTCTTC.

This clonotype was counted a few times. This chain's CDR3 is CASSPRGGGGHEQYF. The CDR3 DNA reads as TGTGCCAGCAGTCCCCGGGGAGGGGGCGGGCACGAGCAGTACTTC. V gene TRBV6-6 combines with J gene TRBJ2-7, with D possibly called TRBD1 or TRBD2 (7 bases each). CDR1 and CDR2 from the germline V gene are MNHNY and SVGAGI (reference sequence). There are 15 residues in the CDR3. V was shortened by 5 bases and J by 5 bases, with 19 bases between the two germline ends.

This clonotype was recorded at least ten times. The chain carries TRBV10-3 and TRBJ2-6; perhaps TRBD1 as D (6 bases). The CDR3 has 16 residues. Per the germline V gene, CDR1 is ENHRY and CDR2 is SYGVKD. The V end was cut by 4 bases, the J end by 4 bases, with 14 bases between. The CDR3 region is CAISGSSGVGANVLTF. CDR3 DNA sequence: TGTGCCATCAGTGGTTCCTCAGGGGTCGGGGCCAACGTCCTGACTTTC.

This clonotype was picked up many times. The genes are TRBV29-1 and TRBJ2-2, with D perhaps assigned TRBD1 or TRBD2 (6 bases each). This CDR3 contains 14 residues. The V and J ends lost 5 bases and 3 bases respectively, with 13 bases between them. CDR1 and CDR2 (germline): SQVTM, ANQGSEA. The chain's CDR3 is CSVCIRGDTGELFF. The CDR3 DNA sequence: TGCAGCGTTTGTATAAGGGGGGACACCGGGGAGCTGTTTTTT.

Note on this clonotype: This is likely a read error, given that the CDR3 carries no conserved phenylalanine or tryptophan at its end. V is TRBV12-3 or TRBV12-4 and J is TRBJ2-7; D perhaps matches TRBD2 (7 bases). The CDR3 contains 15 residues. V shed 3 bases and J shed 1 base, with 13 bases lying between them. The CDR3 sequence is CASSFRGGASYEQYL. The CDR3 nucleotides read TGTGCCAGCAGTTTCCGAGGGGGGGCGTCCTACGAGCAGTACCTC.

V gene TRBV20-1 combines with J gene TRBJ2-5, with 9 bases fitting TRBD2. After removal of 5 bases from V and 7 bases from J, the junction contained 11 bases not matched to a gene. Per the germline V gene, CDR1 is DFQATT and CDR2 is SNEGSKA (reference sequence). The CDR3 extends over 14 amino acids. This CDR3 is CSAPLAGGRATQYF. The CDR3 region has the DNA TGCAGTGCTCCCCTTGCGGGAGGGCGGGCGACCCAGTACTTC.

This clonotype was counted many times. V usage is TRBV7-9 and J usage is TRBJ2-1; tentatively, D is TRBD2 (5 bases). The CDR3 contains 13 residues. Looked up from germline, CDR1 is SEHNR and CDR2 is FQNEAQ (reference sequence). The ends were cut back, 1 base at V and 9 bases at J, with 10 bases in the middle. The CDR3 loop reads CASSLGGAGEQFF. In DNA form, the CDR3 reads TGTGCCAGCAGCTTAGGTGGCGCGGGTGAGCAGTTCTTC. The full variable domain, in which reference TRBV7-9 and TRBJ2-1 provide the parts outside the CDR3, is DTGVSQNPRHKITKRGQNVTFRCDPISEHNRLYWYRQTLGQGPEFLTYFQNEAQLEKSRLLSDRFSAERPKGSFSTLEIQRTEQGDSAMYLCASSLGGAGEQFFGPGTRLTVL.

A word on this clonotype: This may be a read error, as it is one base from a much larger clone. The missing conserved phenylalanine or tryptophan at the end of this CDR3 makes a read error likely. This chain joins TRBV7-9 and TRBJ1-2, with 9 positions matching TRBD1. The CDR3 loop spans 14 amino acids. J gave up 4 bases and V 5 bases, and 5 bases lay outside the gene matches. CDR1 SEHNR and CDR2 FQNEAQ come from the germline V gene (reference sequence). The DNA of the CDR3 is TGTGCCAGCAGCGGACAGGGGCTGGCCTATGGCTACACCCTC. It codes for CASSGQGLAYGYTL.

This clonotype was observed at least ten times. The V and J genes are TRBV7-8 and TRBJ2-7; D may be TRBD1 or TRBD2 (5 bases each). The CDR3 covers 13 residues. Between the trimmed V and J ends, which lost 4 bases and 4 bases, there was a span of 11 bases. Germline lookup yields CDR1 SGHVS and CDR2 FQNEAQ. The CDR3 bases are TGTGCCAGCAGCTCTCCCGAGGGGTACGAGCAGTACTTC. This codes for CASSSPEGYEQYF.

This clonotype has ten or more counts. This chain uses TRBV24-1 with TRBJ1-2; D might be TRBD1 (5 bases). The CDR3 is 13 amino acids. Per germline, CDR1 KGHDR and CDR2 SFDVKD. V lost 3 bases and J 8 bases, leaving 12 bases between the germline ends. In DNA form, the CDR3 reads TGTGCCACCAGTGATGACAGCCTGCGGGGCTACACCTTC. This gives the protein CATSDDSLRGYTF.

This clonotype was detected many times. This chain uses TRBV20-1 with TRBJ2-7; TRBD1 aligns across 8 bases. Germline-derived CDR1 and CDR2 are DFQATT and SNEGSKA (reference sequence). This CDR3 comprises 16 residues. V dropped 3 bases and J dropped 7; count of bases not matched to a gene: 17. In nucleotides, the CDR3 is TGCAGTGCTAGTTTATCTTTCGGCAGGGGGCCACGGGAGCAGTACTTC. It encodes CSASLSFGRGPREQYF.

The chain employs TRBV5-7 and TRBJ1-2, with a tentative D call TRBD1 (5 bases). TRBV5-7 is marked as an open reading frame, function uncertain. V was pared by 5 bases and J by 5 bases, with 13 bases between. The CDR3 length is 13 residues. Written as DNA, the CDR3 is TGTGCCAGCAGTCCCAGCGGGGGGTATGGCTACACCTTC. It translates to CASSPSGGYGYTF.

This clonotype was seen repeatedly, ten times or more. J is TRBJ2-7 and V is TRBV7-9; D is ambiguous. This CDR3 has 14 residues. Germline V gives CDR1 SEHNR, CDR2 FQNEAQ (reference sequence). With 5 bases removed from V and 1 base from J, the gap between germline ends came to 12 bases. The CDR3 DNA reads TGTGCCAGCAGCACAGACAAACGGTCCTACGAGCAGTACTTC. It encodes CASSTDKRSYEQYF.

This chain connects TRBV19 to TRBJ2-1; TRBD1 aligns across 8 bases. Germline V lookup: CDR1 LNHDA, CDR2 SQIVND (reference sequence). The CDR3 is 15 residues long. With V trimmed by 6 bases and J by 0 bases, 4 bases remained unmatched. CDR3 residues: CASSRTGSSYNEQFF. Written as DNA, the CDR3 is TGTGCCAGTAGCCGGACAGGGAGCTCCTACAATGAGCAGTTCTTC.

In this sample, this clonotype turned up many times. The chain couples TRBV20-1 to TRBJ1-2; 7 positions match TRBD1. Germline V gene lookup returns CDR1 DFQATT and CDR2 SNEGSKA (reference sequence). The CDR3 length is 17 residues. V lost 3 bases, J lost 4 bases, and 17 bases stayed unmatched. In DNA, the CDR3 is TGCAGTGCTAGGGACCCTGGGGCAGGGGGACGGGCCTATGGCTACACCTTC. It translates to CSARDPGAGGRAYGYTF.

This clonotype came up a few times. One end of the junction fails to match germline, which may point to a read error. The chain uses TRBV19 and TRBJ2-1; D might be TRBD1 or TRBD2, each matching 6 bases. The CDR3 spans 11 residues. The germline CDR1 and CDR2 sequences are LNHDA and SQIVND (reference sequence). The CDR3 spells CTSREEGGQFF. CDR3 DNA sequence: TGTACCAGTAGGGAGGAAGGGGGGCAGTTCTTC.

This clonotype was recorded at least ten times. This chain's CDR3 is CSAREVGATPSTDTQYF. As DNA, the CDR3 is TGCAGTGCTAGAGAGGTCGGGGCGACCCCAAGCACAGATACGCAGTATTTT. The genes are TRBV20-1 and TRBJ2-3; D is perhaps TRBD1 or TRBD2 (5 bases each). CDR3 length: 17 residues. Trimming shortened V by 0 bases and J by 0 bases, and 16 bases separated the two germline ends. The germline CDR1 and CDR2 sequences are DFQATT and SNEGSKA (reference sequence).

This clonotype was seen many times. CDR3 sequence: CSAIQQGPPNQPQHF. CDR3 sequence (DNA): TGCAGTGCGATCCAACAGGGGCCCCCCAATCAGCCCCAGCATTTT. This chain uses TRBV20-1 with TRBJ1-5; 7 positions agree with TRBD1. This CDR3 is built from 15 residues. Germline loops: CDR1 DFQATT, CDR2 SNEGSKA (reference sequence). V shed 6 bases, J shed 3 bases, and the junction held 11 bases outside the gene matches.

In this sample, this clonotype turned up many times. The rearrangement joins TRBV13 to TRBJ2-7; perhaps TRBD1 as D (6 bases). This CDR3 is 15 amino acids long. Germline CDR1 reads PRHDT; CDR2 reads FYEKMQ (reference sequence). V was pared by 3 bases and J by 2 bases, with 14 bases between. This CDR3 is CASSFRGTSAYEQYF. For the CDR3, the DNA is TGTGCCAGCAGCTTTCGAGGGACATCAGCCTACGAGCAGTACTTC. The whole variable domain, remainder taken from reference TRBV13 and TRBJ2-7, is AAGVIQSPRHLIKEKRETATLKCYPIPRHDTVYWYQQGPGQDPQFLISFYEKMQSDKGSIPDRFSAQQFSDYHSELNMSSLELGDSALYFCASSFRGTSAYEQYFGPGTRLTVT.

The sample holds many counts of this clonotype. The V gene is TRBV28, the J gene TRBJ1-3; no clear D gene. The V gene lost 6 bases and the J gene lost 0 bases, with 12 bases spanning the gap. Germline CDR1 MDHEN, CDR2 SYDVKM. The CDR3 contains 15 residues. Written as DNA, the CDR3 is TGTGCCAGCAGCATGTCGGGGAGCTCTGGAAACACCATATATTTT. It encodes CASSMSGSSGNTIYF.

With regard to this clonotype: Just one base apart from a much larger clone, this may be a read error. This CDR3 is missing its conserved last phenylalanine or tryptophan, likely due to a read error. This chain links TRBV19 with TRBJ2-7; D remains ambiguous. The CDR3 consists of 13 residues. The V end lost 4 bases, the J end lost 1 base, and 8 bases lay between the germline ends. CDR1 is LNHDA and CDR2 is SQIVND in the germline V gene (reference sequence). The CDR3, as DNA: TGTGCCAGTAGTACCCTTGGGTCCTACGAGCAGTACTGC. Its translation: CASSTLGSYEQYC.

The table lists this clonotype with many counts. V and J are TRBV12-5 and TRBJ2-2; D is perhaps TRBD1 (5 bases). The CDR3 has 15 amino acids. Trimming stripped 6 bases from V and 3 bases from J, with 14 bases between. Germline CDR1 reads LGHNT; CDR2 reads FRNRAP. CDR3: CASGTIGAYTGELFF. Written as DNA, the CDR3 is TGTGCTAGTGGAACGATAGGGGCGTACACCGGGGAGCTGTTTTTT.

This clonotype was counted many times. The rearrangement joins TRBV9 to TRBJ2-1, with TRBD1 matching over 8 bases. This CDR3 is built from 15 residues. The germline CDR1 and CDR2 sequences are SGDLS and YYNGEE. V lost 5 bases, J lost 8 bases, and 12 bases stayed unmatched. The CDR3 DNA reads TGTGCCAGCAGTCGACAGGGGAGAGGGGGCGATGAGCAGTTCTTC. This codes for CASSRQGRGGDEQFF.

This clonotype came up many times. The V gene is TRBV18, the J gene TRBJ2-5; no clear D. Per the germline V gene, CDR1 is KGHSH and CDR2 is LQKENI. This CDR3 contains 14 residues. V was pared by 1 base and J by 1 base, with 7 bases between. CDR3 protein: CASSPRRTQETQYF. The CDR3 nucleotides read TGTGCCAGCTCACCACGGCGGACCCAAGAGACCCAGTACTTC. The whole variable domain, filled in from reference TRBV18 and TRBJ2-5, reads NAGVMQNPRHLVRRRGQEARLRCSPMKGHSHVYWYRQLPEEGLKFMVYLQKENIIDESGMPKERFSAEFPKEGPSILRIQQVVRGDSAAYFCASSPRRTQETQYFGPGTRLLVL.

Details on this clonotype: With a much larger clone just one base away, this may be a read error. This CDR3 is CASSSGRRTSGASSYAQYF. In DNA form, the CDR3 reads TGTGCCAGCAGTTCGGGAAGACGGACTAGCGGGGCGAGCTCCTACGCGCAGTACTTC. V and J are TRBV12-3 or TRBV12-4 and TRBJ2-7, with 12 bases that match TRBD2. This CDR3 contains 19 residues.

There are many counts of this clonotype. The CDR3 here is CASSATVGLEQYF. DNA for the CDR3: TGTGCCAGCAGTGCCACGGTGGGGCTCGAGCAGTACTTC. V usage is TRBV6-4 and J usage is TRBJ2-7; possible D gene TRBD1, 5 bases. With 4 bases removed from V and 6 bases from J, the gap between germline ends came to 13 bases. The CDR3 length is 13 residues. Germline-derived CDR1 and CDR2 are MRHNA and SNTAGT.

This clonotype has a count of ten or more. The CDR3 sequence is CASTLSAGASEQFF. CDR3 DNA: TGTGCCAGCACCCTCTCCGCCGGGGCTAGTGAGCAGTTCTTC. V and J are TRBV7-9 and TRBJ2-1; D may correspond to TRBD1 or TRBD2 (5 bases each). V was clipped by 7 bases and J by 9 bases, with 19 bases between them. The CDR3 loop spans 14 amino acids. In germline, CDR1 is SEHNR, CDR2 FQNEAQ (reference sequence).

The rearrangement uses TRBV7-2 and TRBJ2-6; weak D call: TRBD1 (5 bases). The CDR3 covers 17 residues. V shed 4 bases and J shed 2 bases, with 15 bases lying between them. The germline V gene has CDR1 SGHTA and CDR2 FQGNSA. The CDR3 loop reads CASSSTRRVAGANVLTF. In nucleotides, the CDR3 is TGTGCCAGCAGCTCCACCCGCAGGGTAGCTGGGGCCAACGTCCTGACTTTC.

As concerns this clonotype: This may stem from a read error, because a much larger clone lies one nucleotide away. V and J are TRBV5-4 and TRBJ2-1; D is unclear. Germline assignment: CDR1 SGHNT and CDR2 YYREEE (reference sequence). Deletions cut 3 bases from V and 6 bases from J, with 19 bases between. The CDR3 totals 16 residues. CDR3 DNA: TGTGCCAGCAGCTCCAGCTGGGATCAGGCAACCAATGAGCAGTTCTTC. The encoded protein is CASSSSWDQATNEQFF.

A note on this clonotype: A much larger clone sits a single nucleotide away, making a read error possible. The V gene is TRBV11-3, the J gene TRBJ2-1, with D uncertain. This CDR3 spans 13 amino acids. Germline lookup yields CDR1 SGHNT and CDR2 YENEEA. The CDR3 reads CASSLPRVNGQFF. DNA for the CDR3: TGTGCCAGCAGCTTACCCCGTGTCAATGGGCAGTTCTTC. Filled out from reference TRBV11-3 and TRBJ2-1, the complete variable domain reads EAGVVQSPRYKIIEKKQPVAFWCNPISGHNTLYWYLQNLGQGPELLIRYENEEAVDDSQLPKDRFSAERLKGVDSTLKIQPAELGDSAVYLCASSLPRVNGQFFGPGTRLTVL.

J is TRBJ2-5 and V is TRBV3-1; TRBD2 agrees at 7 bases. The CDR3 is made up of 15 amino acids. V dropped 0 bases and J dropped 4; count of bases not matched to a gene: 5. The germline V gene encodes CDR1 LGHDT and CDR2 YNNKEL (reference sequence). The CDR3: CASSQEGGGRETQYF. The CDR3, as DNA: TGTGCCAGCAGCCAAGAGGGGGGGGGACGAGAGACCCAGTACTTC.

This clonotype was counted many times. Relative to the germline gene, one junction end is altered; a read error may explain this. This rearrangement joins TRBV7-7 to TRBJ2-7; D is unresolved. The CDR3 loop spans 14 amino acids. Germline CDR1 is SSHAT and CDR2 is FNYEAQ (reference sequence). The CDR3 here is CASSLSEISYEQYF. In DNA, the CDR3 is TGTGCTAGCAGCTTATCTGAGATCTCCTACGAGCAGTACTTC.